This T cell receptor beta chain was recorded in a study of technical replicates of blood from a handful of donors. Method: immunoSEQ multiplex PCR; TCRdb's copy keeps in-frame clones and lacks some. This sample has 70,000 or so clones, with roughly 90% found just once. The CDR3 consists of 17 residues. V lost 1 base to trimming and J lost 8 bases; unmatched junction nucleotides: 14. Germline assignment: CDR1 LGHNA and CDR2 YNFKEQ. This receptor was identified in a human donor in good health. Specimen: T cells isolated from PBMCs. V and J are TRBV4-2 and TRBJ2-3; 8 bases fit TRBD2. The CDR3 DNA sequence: TGTGCCAGCAGCCAAGTTCAGCGGGAGCTTGGTTTTGGTACGCAGTATTTT. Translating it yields CASSQVQRELGFGTQYF.